This TCR beta chain is drawn from a study of CD8 T cells in Susac syndrome. On this clonotype itself: The junction does not match germline at one end; this may be a read error.

CDR1 KGHSH and CDR2 LQKENI come from the germline V gene. CDR3 length equals 17 residues. FACS enriched CD8+ TEMRA cells, while bulk CD8+ and CD4+ were negatively isolated. With random hexamers, about 0.5 to 1 ug RNA was reverse transcribed. From the immunoSEQ multiplex PCR reads, TCRdb called clonotypes with MiXCR, one entry per CDR3 protein. The sample has some 150,000 distinct CDR3 sequences, roughly 96% seen once. Material: CD4+ T cells from PBMCs. The TCR originated in a human donor with Susac syndrome. The V call is TRBV18, the J call TRBJ1-3, with 8 positions matching TRBD1. CDR3 protein: CASSPQGTGRSGNTKYF. The CDR3 DNA reads as TGTGCCAGCTCACCACAAGGGACAGGCCGCTCTGGAAACACCAAATATTTT.